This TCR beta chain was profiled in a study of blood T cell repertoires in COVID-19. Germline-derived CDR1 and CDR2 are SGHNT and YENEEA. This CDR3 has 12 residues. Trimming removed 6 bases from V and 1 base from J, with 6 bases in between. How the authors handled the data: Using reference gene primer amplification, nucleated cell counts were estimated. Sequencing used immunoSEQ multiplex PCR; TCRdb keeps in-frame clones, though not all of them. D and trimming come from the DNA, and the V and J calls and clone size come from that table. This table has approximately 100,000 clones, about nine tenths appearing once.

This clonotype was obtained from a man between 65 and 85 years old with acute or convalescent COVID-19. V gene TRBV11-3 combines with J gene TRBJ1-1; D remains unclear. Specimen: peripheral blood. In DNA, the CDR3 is TGTGCCAGCAGGAGATCGAACACTGAAGCTTTCTTT. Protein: CASRRSNTEAFF.